The clone carrying this TCR beta chain was found once. The antigen is unknown. TCRdb's copy holds only in-frame clones and misses some; the assay was immunoSEQ multiplex PCR. Of some 17,000 clones in the sample, roughly four fifths were seen once. The data belong to a study of PD-1 blockade in classical Hodgkin lymphoma. The overall study: Intravenous nivolumab at 3 mg/kg was given to patients every 2 weeks. Study-wide results and caveats: Newly diagnosed patients and complete responders had comparable diversity at baseline. By C4D1, CD4+ diversity increased significantly, especially in complete responders. There remain no defined causes for the repertoire differences, which possibly reflect disease activity or prior therapy.

Per germline, CDR1 SEHNR and CDR2 FQNEAQ (reference sequence). The CDR3 has 11 residues. Trimming removed 7 bases at V and 6 bases at J, with 8 bases between. Time point defined: cycle 4 day 1 (C4D1), after 6 weeks of nivolumab. Brentuximab vedotin exposure varied, and every patient relapsed after autologous stem cell transplantation. CD4+ T cells were purified from thawed PBMCs by magnetic negative selection. The chain couples TRBV7-9 to TRBJ2-3; D uncertain. The sample here was CD4+ T cells from blood, taken before the fourth cycle of nivolumab. The receptor's source is a human donor with classical Hodgkin lymphoma. CDR3 in DNA: TGTGCCAGCACCCCTCGGGATACGCAGTATTTT. Residues: CASTPRDTQYF.